This T cell receptor (beta chain) was recovered during a study of vaccination and CD4 T cells after COVID-19. Comment on this clonotype: Its matching antigen is unknown.

This CDR3 is built from 18 residues. The germline V gene encodes CDR1 GTSNPN and CDR2 SVGIG (reference sequence). V was pared by 1 base and J by 0 bases, with 21 bases between. The study sequenced cultured CD4+ T cell DNA using the Oncomine TCR Beta short-read assay. Each CDR3 protein is one row after TCRdb ran MiXCR on the PCR reads. The sample lists about 14,000 distinct CDR3 sequences; around 60% were seen once. Stated treatment: roughly 10-day PBMC culture with coronavirus spike peptide pools or control peptides (ViraFEST assay). In this cohort, PCR tests turned positive between March and December 2020, predating US Alpha, Beta and Delta variants.

Sequences were obtained from CD4+ T cells from blood, cultured in vitro. The receptor's source is a human donor who had recovered from COVID-19. This rearrangement joins TRBV30 to TRBJ1-1; a weak D match, TRBD1 (5 bases). Here the CDR3 reads CAWSESGGKTRMNTEAFF. CDR3 bases: TGTGCCTGGAGTGAGAGCGGGGGGAAGACAAGGATGAACACTGAAGCTTTCTTT.